The present entry profiles one TCR beta chain with its context. What it recognizes is unknown. The record originates from a study of cytomegalovirus exposure and HLA in healthy donors. The wider study: Falling in the Caucasian-associated ancestry cluster were 80% to 85% of 300 to 500 genotyped donors. Study results and limitations: It emerged from a later analysis that several of the most significant clusters appeared to be linked to common viral pathogens. Later on, analysis showed that most CMV-associated TCR beta chains appeared to be HLA-restricted. The authors later found TCR association rates varying by HLA locus, with DRB1 most and HLA-C fewest.

60 Vbeta and 13 Jbeta primers were used in PCR. Clones were read by immunoSEQ multiplex PCR, and TCRdb kept only the in-frame ones, dropping some. The sample has under 200,000 clones, roughly 83% seen once. V dropped 5 bases and J dropped 7; count of bases not matched to a gene: 1. CDR3 length: 12 residues. Germline lookup yields CDR1 SEHNR and CDR2 FQNEAQ (reference sequence). Sequencing used PBMCs. The chain joins TRBV7-9 to TRBJ2-1; 8 bases map to TRBD1. This clonotype was sampled from a young man in good health and CMV-seronegative. The CDR3: CASSGQGNEQFF. The DNA for the CDR3 is TGTGCCAGCAGCGGACAGGGAAATGAGCAGTTCTTC.